The 20 T cell receptor beta chains in this list originate from one sample, sequenced in a study of T cell responses to AZD1222 COVID-19 vaccine (dated by TCRdb to about 2021). The library was prepared using the immunoSEQ multiplex PCR assay. This is the immuneACCESS table as TCRdb keeps it, with only in-frame sequences that have V and J called. A part of the clones is gone; compared with another copy, unresolved V genes explain less than half, and the rest is unexplained. For this sample the table gives 150,000 to 200,000 clones, of which approximately 92% were detected only once. The ten largest make up approximately 1.5% of the sample. This sample's time point label indicates: baseline before first vaccination. Material: peripheral blood, obtained on day 0 of AZD1222 vaccination. Receptors originate from an adult in good health.

This chain connects TRBV2 to TRBJ1-2; D unclear. Germline V CDR1 and CDR2: SNHLY, FYNNEI. The CDR3 is made up of 14 amino acids. V was cut by 3 bases and J by 4 bases, with 12 bases left in between. The CDR3 is CASSETQNSYGYTF. The CDR3 nucleotides are TGTGCCAGCAGTGAGACCCAGAACTCCTATGGCTACACCTTC.

J is TRBJ2-2 and V is TRBV19; 8 bases are a match to TRBD2. V shed 5 bases, J shed 0 bases, and the junction held 2 bases outside the gene matches. In germline, CDR1 is LNHDA, CDR2 SQIVND (reference sequence). CDR3 size: 15 residues. The DNA for the CDR3 is TGTGCCAGTAGTCTAGCGGGTGCGAACACCGGGGAGCTGTTTTTT. It codes for CASSLAGANTGELFF.

V is TRBV2 and J is TRBJ1-2; D uncertain. Trimming stripped 4 bases from V and 8 bases from J, with 8 bases between. In germline, CDR1 is SNHLY, CDR2 FYNNEI. The CDR3 extends over 11 amino acids. The CDR3 DNA sequence: TGTGCCAGCAGTGGCCGGTGGGGCTACACCTTC. This gives the protein CASSGRWGYTF.

V and J are TRBV29-1 and TRBJ2-7; possibly TRBD1 for D (5 bases). CDR1 and CDR2 from the germline V gene are SQVTM and ANQGSEA. This CDR3 is 12 amino acids long. The ends were cut back, 6 bases at V and 3 bases at J, with 12 bases in the middle. The CDR3 sequence: CSVALQVYEQYF. Here the CDR3 DNA reads TGCAGCGTCGCTTTACAGGTCTACGAGCAGTACTTC.

CDR3 region: CASSFRAQTTIYF. The CDR3 DNA reads TGTGCCAGCAGTTTTAGGGCTCAAACCACCATATATTTT. This chain joins TRBV12-3 or TRBV12-4 and TRBJ1-3; D not certain. The ends were cut back, 3 bases at V and 9 bases at J, with 12 bases in the middle. The CDR3 loop spans 13 amino acids.

This clone was seen just once. CDR3 sequence: CASNIQRSSYNEQFF. The CDR3 nucleotides read TGTGCCAGCAACATACAGCGAAGCTCCTACAATGAGCAGTTCTTC. The chain is built from TRBV28 and TRBJ2-1; D is undetermined. CDR1 and CDR2 from the germline V gene are MDHEN and SYDVKM. The CDR3 spans 15 residues. V was cut by 7 bases and J by 0 bases, with 13 bases left in between.

The chain has TRBV9 and TRBJ1-4; the match to TRBD1 covers 8 bases. The CDR3 is made up of 16 amino acids. Germline loops: CDR1 SGDLS, CDR2 YYNGEE. Trimming cost V 1 base and J 5 bases; bases outside gene matches: 7. The CDR3, as DNA: TGTGCCAGCAGCGTATCCGGACAGGGTGAGAATGAAAAACTGTTTTTT. Amino acid sequence: CASSVSGQGENEKLFF.

This clone was detected only once. The chain recombines TRBV4-1 with TRBJ2-3; the D gene is possibly TRBD2 (6 bases). CDR3 size: 15 residues. V shed 4 bases and J shed 1 base, with 12 bases lying between them. Germline V gene lookup returns CDR1 MGHRA and CDR2 YSYEKL. CDR3 sequence reads: CASSPEEGRTDTQYF. The DNA for the CDR3 is TGCGCCAGCAGCCCTGAGGAGGGGCGCACAGATACGCAGTATTTT.

The rearrangement links TRBV15 to TRBJ2-3; possibly TRBD2 for D (7 bases). The V and J ends lost 0 bases and 5 bases respectively, with 21 bases between them. The germline V gene encodes CDR1 LNHNV and CDR2 YYDKDF (reference sequence). The CDR3 is made up of 18 amino acids. CDR3 sequence reads: CATSRDWGGPLSGDTQYF. The CDR3 DNA sequence: TGTGCCACCAGCAGAGATTGGGGGGGGCCCCTCTCGGGAGATACGCAGTATTTT.

This rearrangement joins TRBV9 to TRBJ2-3, with TRBD1 matching over 7 bases. Trimming cost V 3 bases and J 2 bases; bases outside gene matches: 6. This CDR3 comprises 15 residues. From germline, CDR1 is SGDLS and CDR2 YYNGEE. The CDR3 nucleotides are TGTGCCAGCAGCGCTTCGACAGGGCCCACAGATACGCAGTATTTT. Translating gives CASSASTGPTDTQYF.

The rearrangement uses TRBV11-2 and TRBJ1-6; no definite D call. This CDR3 contains 14 residues. V was shortened by 5 bases and J by 4 bases, with 9 bases between the two germline ends. Germline V gene sequence: CDR1 SGHAT, CDR2 FQNNGV. The chain's CDR3 is CASSPLTYNSPLHF. As DNA, the CDR3 is TGTGCCAGCAGCCCCCTGACATATAATTCACCCCTCCACTTT.

V usage is TRBV10-3 and J usage is TRBJ1-2, with TRBD1 matching over 7 bases. The CDR3 runs to 17 residues. In germline, CDR1 is ENHRY, CDR2 SYGVKD. V was clipped by 0 bases and J by 1 base; unmatched bases: 8. The CDR3 loop is CAISESLDRIINYGYTF. The CDR3 nucleotides read TGTGCCATCAGTGAGTCCCTGGACAGGATAATTAACTATGGCTACACCTTC.

The chain combines TRBV4-1 with TRBJ1-1, with unresolved D. The length of the CDR3 is 15 residues. CDR1 and CDR2 from the germline V gene are MGHRA and YSYEKL. With 7 bases removed from V and 4 bases from J, the gap between germline ends came to 19 bases. CDR3 loop: CASTRASRVSTEAFF. CDR3 sequence (DNA): TGCGCCAGCACCCGGGCCTCCCGGGTCAGCACTGAAGCTTTCTTT.

The J gene is TRBJ2-7, the V gene TRBV6-5; D possibly uses TRBD1 or TRBD2 (6 bases each). Germline-derived CDR1 and CDR2 are MNHEY and SVGAGI. The CDR3 contains 15 residues. Trimming pared 2 bases from V and 5 bases from J, leaving 16 bases between. The chain's CDR3 is CASSYGGTRNHEQYF. Written as DNA, the CDR3 is TGTGCCAGCAGTTACGGGGGGACACGAAACCACGAGCAGTACTTC.

The chain uses TRBV5-1 and TRBJ2-3, with 10 bases lining up with TRBD2. This CDR3 comprises 15 residues. Germline CDR1 SGHRS, CDR2 YFSETQ. V shed 4 bases, J shed 4 bases, and the junction held 6 bases outside the gene matches. The DNA of the CDR3 is TGCGCCAGCAGCCTATTAGCGGGGGGCTCAGATACGCAGTATTTT. It translates to CASSLLAGGSDTQYF.

This clone was seen more than once but under ten times. The V and J genes are TRBV5-4 and TRBJ1-6; no reliable D call. V was clipped by 4 bases and J by 7 bases, with 6 bases between them. The CDR3 runs to 12 residues. Per germline, CDR1 SGHNT and CDR2 YYREEE (reference sequence). CDR3 protein: CASSPGNSPLHF. As DNA, the CDR3 is TGTGCCAGCAGCCCCGGCAATTCACCCCTCCACTTT.

J is TRBJ2-3 and V is TRBV30; 7 positions match TRBD2. Per germline, CDR1 GTSNPN and CDR2 SVGIG (reference sequence). Trimming took 3 bases from V and 2 from J; bases not matched to a gene: 8. The length of the CDR3 is 15 residues. This chain's CDR3 is CAWSSGLAATDTQYF. The CDR3 region has the DNA TGTGCCTGGAGCTCGGGGCTAGCGGCCACAGATACGCAGTATTTT.

This chain connects TRBV9 to TRBJ2-2; tentatively, D is TRBD1 (5 bases). Trimming cost V 0 bases and J 5 bases, with 8 bases left between them. This CDR3 region has 14 residues. Germline CDR1 is SGDLS and CDR2 is YYNGEE. The DNA of the CDR3 is TGTGCCAGCAGCGTAGACAGACAGACCGGGGAGCTGTTTTTT. The encoded protein is CASSVDRQTGELFF.

The chain carries TRBV12-3 or TRBV12-4 and TRBJ1-5; D unclear. CDR3 length: 13 amino acids. V lost 2 bases, J lost 7 bases, and 9 bases lay in between. CDR3 sequence (DNA): TGTGCCAGCAGTTTAACCCCGGGACAGCCCCAGCATTTT. Translation: CASSLTPGQPQHF.

CDR3 in DNA: TGTGCCTGGAGATCGGGGGCGTCGGCAGAAAAACTGTTTTTT. Amino acids: CAWRSGASAEKLFF. The V gene is TRBV30, the J gene TRBJ1-4; maybe TRBD1 (6 bases). This CDR3 spans 14 amino acids. Germline V gene sequence: CDR1 GTSNPN, CDR2 SVGIG (reference sequence). V lost 3 bases and J lost 8, with 16 bases in between. Combining the CDR3 with reference TRBV30 and TRBJ1-4 gives the whole variable domain SQTIHQWPATLVQPVGSPLSLECTVEGTSNPNLYWYRQAAGRGLQLLFYSVGIGQISSEVPQNLSASRPQDRQFILSSKKLLLSDSGFYLCAWRSGASAEKLFFGSGTQLSVL.